This T cell receptor (beta chain) was documented in a study of T cells in Graves' hyperthyroidism and ophthalmopathy. J lost 4 bases, V lost 4 bases, and 8 bases had no gene match. Germline loops: CDR1 SNHLY, CDR2 FYNNEI. The CDR3 totals 15 residues. Amplification of TCR beta CDR3 regions was performed using RNA transcripts as template. Researchers ran a first-round RT-PCR on the TCR CDR3 using the HTBI primer set. Each CDR3 protein is one row after TCRdb ran MiXCR on the multiplex PCR reads. The sample lists hundreds of thousands of distinct CDR3 sequences; nearly 45% were seen once. Notes on this clonotype: The antigen is undetermined. A much larger clone lies one base from this, so it may be a read error.

On the basis of clinical symptoms, serum thyroxine and TRAb, thyroid ultrasound and orbital computed tomography, diagnoses were made. Overall study results and limits: For ophthalmopathy, model prediction preceded onset by a median about 6.4 months. Using 13 V-J features, a model discriminated ophthalmopathy from stable hyperthyroidism.

V and J are TRBV2 and TRBJ1-1, with TRBD1 identical over 8 bases. This clonotype was sampled from an adult man with Graves' disease, either hyperthyroidism or ophthalmopathy (not recorded which). The sample comprised peripheral blood or thyroid tissue (not recorded which). The CDR3 bases are TGTGCCAGCAGTGTCGGGACAGGAGTCCTCACTGAAGCTTTCTTT. This translates into CASSVGTGVLTEAFF.